What follows is one T cell receptor beta chain and its context. The table lists this clonotype with a few counts. The antigen this receptor binds is unknown. Within one base of it there is no much larger clone, and no base qualities were kept. PBMCs were isolated by Ficoll-Paque density gradient centrifugation. These data are taken from a study of T-cell memory formation after mild COVID-19 (dated by TCRdb to about 2021). Describing the broader study: Most TCR sequence clusters were specific to one of the two donors. The cohort was made up of two young adult volunteers, one female and one male, who were previously healthy. T-cell clones expanding and contracting after mild COVID-19 in a couple of donors were tracked by longitudinal TCRalpha and TCRbeta repertoire sequencing.

The sequencer was an Illumina NovaSeq 6000. Using 5'RACE with constant-segment primers, TCRalpha and TCRbeta cDNA libraries were constructed, with sample barcodes and unique molecular identifiers added in the process. RNA was extracted from every sample with Trizol reagent. Libraries were amplified in two PCR steps, with a second sample barcode and Illumina TruSeq adapters added in the second step. Sequencing of libraries was performed on an Illumina NovaSeq with 2 x 150 bp paired-end reads. The paper's processing steps were these. Demultiplexing of reads and collapsing into UMI-guided consensus sequences were performed with migec v1.2.7. Using mixcr v2.1.11, UMI consensuses were aligned to TRA and TRB V and J templates and then assembled into clonotypes. Expanded or contracted clonotypes were those called significant by both edgeR and NoisET, with noise models trained on biological replicates. For edgeR calls, the cutoffs were a false discovery rate-adjusted p below 0.01 and a log2 fold-change threshold of 1. As an exploratory analysis of dynamics, PCA with hierarchical clustering was applied to max-normalized trajectories of the 1000 most abundant clonotypes. Each responding clone was given a CD4 or CD8 phenotype based on the CD4+ and CD8+ repertoires, which had been sequenced separately. TCRdb applied fastp at Q25 and MiXCR to the public reads, then kept only in-frame beta chains. Merged by CDR3 protein, the rows form single entries marked with the most common genes and DNA. TCRdb assigned the V and J calls; the authors' analysis was not used. The sample table contains about 55,000 distinct CDR3 sequences; only one count was recorded for more than 9% of them. Jointly, the top ten make up roughly 1.2% of the sample.

What the work shows at the level of the full study, not this receptor alone: The second-wave clones that peaked on day 37 were not confirmed to be SARS-CoV-2 specific. Only a couple of mild cases were covered by the study, and larger cohorts that include severe cases with pre-infection samples were considered necessary. Some responding clones were detected in pre-infection memory, which suggested that pre-existing cross-reactive memory T cells had joined the SARS-CoV-2 response. Contracting CD4+ clones were located mainly in the CM and EM memory subsets, whereas CD8+ clones were found to be enriched in EMRA. Balanced CD4/CD8 phenotypes were observed for clones contracting from day 15 to 85, whereas a bias towards CD4+ was observed for a second wave of clones expanding from day 15 to 37.

Deletion took 5 bases off V and 7 bases off J, with a span of 24 bases between the germline ends. CDR1 is given as LNHNV and CDR2 as YYDKDF, both from the germline V gene (reference sequence). The CDR3 runs 16 amino acids, cysteine and phenylalanine included. The DNA shown is the 48-base CDR3, in frame from base 1. The sample consisted of PBMCs or a T cell subset sorted from them (not recorded which). The chain uses TRBV15 and TRBJ2-7, with a weak D call of TRBD2 (6 bases match). The TCR sequence derives from a man aged 18 to 30 who had mild COVID-19 (a few samples of this study predate the infection). The sample titles of this study are shuffled in the database, so cell type and time point are left out; the donor was told from shared clones. The CDR3 has the sequence CATSGGNTGSLGEQYF. DNA sequence: TGTGCCACCAGCGGGGGGAACACGGGGAGTCTAGGAGAGCAGTACTTC. Full variable domain (CDR3 extended with the reference TRBV15 and TRBJ2-7 proteins): DAMVIQNPRYQVTQFGKPVTLSCSQTLNHNVMYWYQQKSSQAPKLLFHYYDKDFNNEADTPDNFQSRRPNTSFCFLDIRSPGLGDTAMYLCATSGGNTGSLGEQYFGPGTRLTVT.